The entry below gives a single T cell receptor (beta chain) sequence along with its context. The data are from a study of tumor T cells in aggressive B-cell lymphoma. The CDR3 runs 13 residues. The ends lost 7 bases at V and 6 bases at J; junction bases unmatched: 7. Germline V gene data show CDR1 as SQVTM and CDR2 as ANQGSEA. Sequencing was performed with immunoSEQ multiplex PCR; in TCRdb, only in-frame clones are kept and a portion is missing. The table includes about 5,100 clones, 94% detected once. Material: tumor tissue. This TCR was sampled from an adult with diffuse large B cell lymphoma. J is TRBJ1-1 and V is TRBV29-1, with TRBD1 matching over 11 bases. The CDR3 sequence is CSAQGQGAAEAFF. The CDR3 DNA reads TGCAGCGCCCAAGGACAGGGGGCCGCTGAAGCTTTCTTT.